This entry describes one T cell receptor beta chain. V was shortened by 5 bases and J by 6 bases, with 8 bases between the two germline ends. Germline values: CDR1 SGHDT, CDR2 YYEEEE. The CDR3 has 11 residues. This entry comes from a study of beta chain features in type 1 diabetes. As every portion of the isolated RNA was reverse transcribed, the sequencing read expressed TCRB transcripts. This table comes from immunoSEQ multiplex PCR, and its TCRdb copy is limited to in-frame clones, with some not included. The table records 330,000 or so clones, around 19% of them present only once. This receptor was identified in a woman between 18 and 29 years old in good health. Sample: naive CD4+ T cells from blood. This sequence joins TRBV5-6 and TRBJ1-1; D might be TRBD1 (6 bases). This chain's CDR3 is CASRQGPEAFF. The DNA of the CDR3 is TGTGCCAGCAGACAGGGCCCTGAAGCTTTCTTT.